This T cell receptor (beta chain) was found in a study of shared clonotypes between healthy human individuals. About the research overall: The composition of the donors was a couple of women and a few men aged 18 to 49.

Germline-derived CDR1 and CDR2 are MNHEY and SMNVEV (reference sequence). The V end lost 8 bases, the J end lost 1 base, and 9 bases lay between the germline ends. CDR3 length equals 14 residues. In its sample, this clone was seen once. Sequencing used immunoSEQ multiplex PCR; TCRdb keeps in-frame clones, though not all of them. Here the sample spans about 2,100,000 clones, about 93% being singletons. Naive CD8 isolation took CD45RO-negative cells positively selected for CCR7 and excluded terminally differentiated effector memory CD45RA+ cells. Adult donors, all healthy and HIV-negative, had no recent acute infections or vaccinations.

Sequenced: naive CD8+ T cells from PBMCs. The sequence was obtained from a man in his late teens or twenties in good health. Some clones in this sample may be carry-over from other donors' samples. The chain links TRBV27 to TRBJ2-6; either TRBD1 or TRBD2 may supply D (5 bases each). The chain's CDR3 is CASRWGSGANVLTF. The CDR3 DNA sequence: TGTGCCAGCCGTTGGGGGTCTGGGGCCAACGTCCTGACTTTC.